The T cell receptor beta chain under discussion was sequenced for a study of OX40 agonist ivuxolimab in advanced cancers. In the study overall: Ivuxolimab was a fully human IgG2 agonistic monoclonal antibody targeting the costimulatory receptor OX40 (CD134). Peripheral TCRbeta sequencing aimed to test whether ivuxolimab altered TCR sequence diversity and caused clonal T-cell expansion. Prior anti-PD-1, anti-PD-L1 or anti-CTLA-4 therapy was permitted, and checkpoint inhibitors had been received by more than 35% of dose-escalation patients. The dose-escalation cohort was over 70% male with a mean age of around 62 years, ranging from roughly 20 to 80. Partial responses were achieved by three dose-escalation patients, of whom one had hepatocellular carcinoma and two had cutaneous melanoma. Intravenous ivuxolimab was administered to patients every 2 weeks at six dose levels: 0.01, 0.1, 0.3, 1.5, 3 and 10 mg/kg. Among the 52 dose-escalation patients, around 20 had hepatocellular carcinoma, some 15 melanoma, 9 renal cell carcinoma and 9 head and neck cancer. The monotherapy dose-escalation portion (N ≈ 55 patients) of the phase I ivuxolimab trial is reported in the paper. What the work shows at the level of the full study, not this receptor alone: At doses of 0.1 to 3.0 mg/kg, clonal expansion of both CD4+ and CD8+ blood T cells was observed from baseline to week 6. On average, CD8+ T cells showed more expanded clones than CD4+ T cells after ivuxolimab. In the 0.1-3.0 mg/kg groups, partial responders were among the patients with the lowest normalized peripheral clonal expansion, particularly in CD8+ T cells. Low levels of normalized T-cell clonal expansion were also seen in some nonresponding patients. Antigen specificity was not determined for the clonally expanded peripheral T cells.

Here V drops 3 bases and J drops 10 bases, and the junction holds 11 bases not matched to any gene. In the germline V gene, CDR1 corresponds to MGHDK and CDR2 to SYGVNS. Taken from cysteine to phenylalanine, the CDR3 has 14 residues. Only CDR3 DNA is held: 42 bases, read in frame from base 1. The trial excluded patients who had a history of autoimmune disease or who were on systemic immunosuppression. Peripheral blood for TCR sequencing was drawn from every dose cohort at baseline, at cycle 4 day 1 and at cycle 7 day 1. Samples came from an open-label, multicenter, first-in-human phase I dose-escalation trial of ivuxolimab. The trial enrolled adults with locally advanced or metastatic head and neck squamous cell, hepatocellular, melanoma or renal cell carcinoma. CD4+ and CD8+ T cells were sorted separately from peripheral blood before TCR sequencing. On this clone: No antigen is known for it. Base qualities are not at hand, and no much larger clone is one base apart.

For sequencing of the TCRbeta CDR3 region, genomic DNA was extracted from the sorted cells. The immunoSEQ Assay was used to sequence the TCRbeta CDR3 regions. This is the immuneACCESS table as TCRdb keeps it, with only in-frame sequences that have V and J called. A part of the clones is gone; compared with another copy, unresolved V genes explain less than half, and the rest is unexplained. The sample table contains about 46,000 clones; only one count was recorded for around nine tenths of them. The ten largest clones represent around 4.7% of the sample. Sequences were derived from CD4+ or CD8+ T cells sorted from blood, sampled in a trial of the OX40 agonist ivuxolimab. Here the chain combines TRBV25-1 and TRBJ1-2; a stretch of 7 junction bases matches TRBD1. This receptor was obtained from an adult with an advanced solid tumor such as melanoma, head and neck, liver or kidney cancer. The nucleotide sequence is TGTGCCAGCAGTGAGGGCGACAGGGAGATACCCTACACCTTC. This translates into CASSEGDREIPYTF.